The clone carrying this TCR beta chain has a count of ten or more. Its antigen remains unknown. These data belong to a study of regulatory T cells in long-lasting Graves disease. Study background: Graves' patients diagnosed newly had used antithyroid drugs under 3 months. General observations from the study: Clonotypes that were public and shared totalled about 2,500 in persistent patients versus 750 to 1,000 in new patients. Preferential use of TRBV28, TRBJ1-2 and TRBJ2-5 was seen in persistent disease.

Time point of the sample: newly diagnosed GD, antithyroid drugs for less than 3 months. From PBMCs, RNA was extracted and then used to make the TCR library. iRepertoire HTBI primers and Arm-PCR of CDR3 regions built TCR beta libraries. TCRdb re-analysed the multiplex PCR reads in MiXCR, keeping a single row per CDR3 protein. The sample includes hundreds of thousands of distinct CDR3 sequences, approximately 13% seen only once; the top ten take about 10%. The CDR3 is 14 amino acids. Trimming left V 2 bases short and J 2 bases short, with 9 bases between. These data also featured in a second study, about T cells in Graves' hyperthyroidism and ophthalmopathy. According to that study: A set of HTBI primers served as the primers for a first-round RT-PCR of the TCR CDR3.

V gene TRBV12-3 or TRBV12-4 combines with J gene TRBJ1-2; D call uncertain. This sequence originates from a man under 40 with Graves disease. The source material was peripheral blood mononuclear cells (PBMCs), sampled at new diagnosis, from a patient treated with antithyroid drugs. The CDR3 loop is CASSLNQANYGYTF. In DNA form, the CDR3 reads TGTGCCAGCAGTTTAAACCAGGCGAACTATGGCTACACCTTC.